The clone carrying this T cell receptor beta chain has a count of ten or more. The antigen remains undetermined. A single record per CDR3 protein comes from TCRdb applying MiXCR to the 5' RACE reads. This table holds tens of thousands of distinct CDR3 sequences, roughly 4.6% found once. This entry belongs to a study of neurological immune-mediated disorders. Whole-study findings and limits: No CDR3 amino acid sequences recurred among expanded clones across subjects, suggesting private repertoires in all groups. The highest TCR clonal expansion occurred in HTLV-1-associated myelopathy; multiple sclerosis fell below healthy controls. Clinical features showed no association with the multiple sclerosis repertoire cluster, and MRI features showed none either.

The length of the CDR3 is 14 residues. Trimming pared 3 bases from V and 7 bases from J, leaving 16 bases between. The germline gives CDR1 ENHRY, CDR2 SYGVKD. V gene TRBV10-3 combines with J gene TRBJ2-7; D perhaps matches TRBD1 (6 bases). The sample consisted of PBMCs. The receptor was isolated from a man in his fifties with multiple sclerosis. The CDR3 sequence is CAISDPGQPWEQYF. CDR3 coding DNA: TGTGCCATCAGTGACCCCGGACAGCCTTGGGAGCAGTACTTC.